The clone carrying this TCR beta chain was seen more than once but under ten times. Its target is unknown. The data belong to a study of CD8 T cells in ankylosing spondylitis. Researchers built TCR beta libraries using quantitative 5'-RACE with molecular barcodes. TCRdb ran MiXCR on the 5' RACE reads and lists one entry per CDR3 protein. The sample yields a few hundred thousand distinct CDR3 sequences, under 12% seen once. Trimming removed 4 bases at V and 6 bases at J, with 13 bases between. This CDR3 contains 14 residues. CDR1 is MDHEN, CDR2 SYDVKM, per germline. Study conclusions and caveats: Disease-associated clones were reportedly significantly overrepresented in matched ankylosing spondylitis synovial fluid. A motif of 7 to 9 highly homologous TCR beta variants was seen as apparently characteristic of ankylosing spondylitis blood.

Sequencing was carried out using blood, either unsorted or a sorted T cell fraction (not recorded which). The source is a male donor with ankylosing spondylitis or in good health (not recorded which). The chain is built from TRBV28 and TRBJ1-5, with D tentatively TRBD1 (6 bases). CDR3 DNA: TGTGCCAGCAGTTATGGGGGGGGCGGTCAGCCCCAGCATTTT. Its protein is CASSYGGGGQPQHF. Drawing the rest from reference TRBV28 and TRBJ1-5, the complete variable domain is DVKVTQSSRYLVKRTGEKVFLECVQDMDHENMFWYRQDPGLGLRLIYFSYDVKMKEKGDIPEGYSVSREKKERFSLILESASTNQTSMYLCASSYGGGGQPQHFGDGTRLSIL.